A selection of T cell receptor beta chains follows, all from one sample in a study of response to subunit inactivated influenza vaccine. TCRdb itself ran the RT-PCR reads through MiXCR, one entry per CDR3 protein. The table records hundreds of thousands of distinct CDR3 sequences, approximately 14% of them present only once. Specimen: PBMCs from blood, collected approximately 15 days before vaccination. All receptors derive from a man aged 50 to 60 who received an inactivated influenza vaccine. Each CDR3 is given with its conserved first and last residue. Fields, in order: V gene, J gene, clone size, D gene, CDR3 DNA, CDR3 protein. The D gene is left open where the match is weak. Rows give clone size only sometimes, using once, few, many, or a class for an expanded clone.

>TRBV4-1|TRBJ2-7|many|.
TGCGCCAGCAGCGGGGCCTCCTACGAGCAGTACTTC
CASSGASYEQYF
>TRBV2|TRBJ2-3|few|.
TGTGCCAGCAGGACGGAACAGGGACTCACAGATACGCAGTATTTT
CASRTEQGLTDTQYF
>TRBV5-1|TRBJ1-1|.|.
TGCGCCAGCAAGGAGGTGGGAAACACTGAAGCTTTCTTT
CASKEVGNTEAFF
>TRBV28|TRBJ2-7|.|TRBD2
TGTGCCAGCAGTACCTCGGGCGGGAGATTAGGCGAGCAGTACTTC
CASSTSGGRLGEQYF
>TRBV4-3|TRBJ1-1|.|.
TGCGCCAGCAGCCAAGGGGTGGATTTCGGGGAAGCTTTCTTT
CASSQGVDFGEAFF
>TRBV2|TRBJ2-5|.|.
TGTGCCAGCAGGAAGTTGCGGGATATGAAAGAGACCCAGTACTTC
CASRKLRDMKETQYF
>TRBV9|TRBJ1-1|few|.
TGTGCCAGCAGCGTAGGGGGGGACACTGAAGCTTTCTTT
CASSVGGDTEAFF
>TRBV4-2|TRBJ2-1|once|.
TGTGCCAGCAGCCAAGATCCGGGAGTTAGCTCCTACAATGAGCAGTTCTTC
CASSQDPGVSSYNEQFF
>TRBV5-1|TRBJ2-1|few|.
TGCGCCAGCAGCTTGAACCCCGGGACGTCGACCTACAATGAGCAGTTCTTC
CASSLNPGTSTYNEQFF
>TRBV4-3|TRBJ1-2|.|.
TGCGCCAGCAGCAGGGCCCAGACAGACAACTATGGCTACACCTTC
CASSRAQTDNYGYTF
>TRBV7-8|TRBJ2-2|few|.
TGTGCCAGCAGCTTAGCGCGTCTAGACACCGGGGAGCTGTTTTTT
CASSLARLDTGELFF
>TRBV10-3|TRBJ2-1|.|.
TGTGCCATCAGAGACAGTTCCCTATACAATGAGCAGTTCTTC
CAIRDSSLYNEQFF
>TRBV5-1|TRBJ2-5|.|TRBD1
TGCGCCAGCAGCAACCCACAGGGGGCCGGCGGAGAGACCCAGTACTTC
CASSNPQGAGGETQYF
>TRBV7-8|TRBJ2-1|.|TRBD2
TGTGCCAGCAGCAGAGCGGGGTCCTACTACAATGAGCAGTTCTTC
CASSRAGSYYNEQFF
>TRBV27|TRBJ2-1|.|.
TGTGCCAGCAGTTTATTGCGGCCCAATGGCGACAATGAGCAGTTCTTC
CASSLLRPNGDNEQFF
>TRBV24-1|TRBJ2-7|few|.
TGTGCCACCAGTGATGCCGGGACACGGACCTACGAGGGGCAGTACTTC
CATSDAGTRTYEGQYF
>TRBV6-2/TRBV6-3|TRBJ2-3|.|.
TGTGCCATCAGATTTGGAGGGACAGATACGCAGTATTTT
CAIRFGGTDTQYF
>TRBV7-2|TRBJ1-4|few|TRBD1
TGTGCCAGCAGCCGAGGAGGGGGCGGTGAAAAACTGTTTTTT
CASSRGGGGEKLFF
>TRBV29-1|TRBJ2-7|.|TRBD2
TGCAGCGCGGGGACTAGCGGGAGAAGTAGCGAGCAGTACTTC
CSAGTSGRSSEQYF
>TRBV20-1|TRBJ2-6|few|.
TGCAGTGCCTCTGGGTCTGGGGCCAACGTCCTGACTTTC
CSASGSGANVLTF
>TRBV4-3|TRBJ1-5|.|TRBD1
TGCGCCAGCAGCCAAGATTGGACAGGGAATCAGCCCCAGCATTTT
CASSQDWTGNQPQHF